Listed below are T cell receptor beta chains from one sample, sequenced in a study of T cell responses to AZD1222 COVID-19 vaccine. Sequenced by immunoSEQ multiplex PCR; TCRdb stores in-frame clones only, minus some. The table lists fewer than 200,000 clones, 85% to 90% of them singletons. The specimen comprised peripheral blood, sampled on day 0 of AZD1222 vaccination. These receptors came from an adult in good health. CDR3s include the opening cysteine and the closing phenylalanine or tryptophan. The listing skips clone size in some rows; elsewhere it reads once, few, many or a size class.

J	size	length	V	CDR3
TRBJ2-7	once	16	TRBV3-1/TRBV3-2	CASSQTGLATTYEQYF
TRBJ1-5	-	15	TRBV10-3	CAISERQAPNQPQHF
TRBJ2-6	-	17	TRBV5-4	CASSPAGVTSGANVLTF
TRBJ1-1	-	10	TRBV19	CASFWREAFF
TRBJ2-1	once	13	TRBV30	CAFSTSGRNEQFF
TRBJ1-1	-	13	TRBV2	CASSADGGAEAFF
TRBJ2-5	-	14	TRBV27	CASRGTLPQETQYF
TRBJ2-5	few	14	TRBV7-9	CASSFGLREETQYF
TRBJ1-1	-	15	TRBV7-2	CASSLTGYMNTEAFF
TRBJ2-5	-	16	TRBV5-1	CASSLDKWGYQETQYF
TRBJ1-6	-	15	TRBV28	CASTFQRQYNSPLHF
TRBJ1-1	-	14	TRBV27	CASSFRGLNTEAFF
TRBJ2-7	-	13	TRBV7-2	CASRRDLGGEQYF
TRBJ2-7	-	16	TRBV27	CASSSPGTSGTYEQYF
TRBJ2-2	-	17	TRBV3-1/TRBV3-2	CASSHPGLASTPGELFF
TRBJ1-1	-	12	TRBV18	CASSPQNTEAFF
TRBJ1-6	-	15	TRBV7-3	CASSLIARGNSPLHF
TRBJ2-1	-	19	TRBV28	CASSSLITGTSGRAFEQFF
TRBJ2-3	-	18	TRBV7-9	CASRPGTSGGRSTDTQYF
TRBJ2-5	-	15	TRBV9	CASSVDPRGWETQYF
TRBJ2-5	-	14	TRBV10-3	CAISERGPQETQYF
TRBJ1-2	-	12	TRBV5-6	CASSLSHYGYTF
TRBJ2-6	-	15	TRBV4-2	CASSQQSSGANVLTF
TRBJ1-1	-	16	TRBV5-6	CASSGTGLGMNTEAFF
TRBJ2-1	-	18	TRBV5-1	CASSLASGGSSSYNEQFF
TRBJ1-6	-	16	TRBV7-2	CASSSGRDRYNSPLHF
TRBJ1-2	-	14	TRBV19	CASKRPGQGDGYTF
TRBJ1-3	-	12	TRBV30	CASKGSGNTIYF
TRBJ2-7	-	15	TRBV6-6	CASRQGQGAGYEQYF
TRBJ2-3	-	16	TRBV29-1	CSVEDQGRGRGYTQYF
TRBJ2-3	-	14	TRBV5-1	CASSPREGTDTQYF
TRBJ1-3	-	16	TRBV28	CASSFPDRVSGNTIYF
TRBJ1-5	-	12	TRBV2	CASNRGNQPQHF
TRBJ1-5	-	15	TRBV6-2/TRBV6-3	CASSTRQGVGQPQHF
TRBJ2-3	-	15	TRBV3-1/TRBV3-2	CASSALGGPGDTQYF
TRBJ2-3	-	16	TRBV4-2	CASSQGTGAYTDTQYF
TRBJ1-5	-	13	TRBV29-1	CSAWTDSNQPQHF
TRBJ2-5	-	11	TRBV24-1	CATGTAETQYF
TRBJ1-4	-	16	TRBV19	CASSHTAGRINEKLFF
TRBJ2-4	-	15	TRBV5-4	CASEDPLAGGNIQYF
TRBJ2-7	-	18	TRBV15	CATRSAAVGGQGFHEQYF
TRBJ1-6	-	15	TRBV6-2/TRBV6-3	CASSSADRANSPLHF
TRBJ2-7	-	12	TRBV13	CASSQGAYEQYF
TRBJ2-6	once	16	TRBV4-3	CASSQDPRAGANVLTF
TRBJ1-2	-	14	TRBV6-5	CASSKTVGNYGYTF
TRBJ2-1	-	19	TRBV4-3	CASSQYASGRALSYNEQFF
TRBJ1-1	-	14	TRBV20-1	CSASIPVMNTEAFF
TRBJ2-3	-	15	TRBV6-5	CASRPGARGRYTQYF
TRBJ2-3	-	14	TRBV28	CASRRLSGSFEQYF
TRBJ2-3	-	15	TRBV6-5	CASSYSAGSTDTQYF
TRBJ2-2	-	20	TRBV10-2	CASSALMGLAGGRTTGELFF
TRBJ1-5	few	14	TRBV5-5	CASSRTGFDQPQHF
TRBJ1-3	-	12	TRBV28	CASGVQFNTIYF
TRBJ2-2	-	15	TRBV7-2	CASSPGGSNTGELFF